Following are 16 T cell receptor beta chains from one sample sequenced in a study of blood T cells in healthy people across ages. Next came a second PCR, run for about 7 to 12 cycles, which used a sample-barcoded 5' primer along with a J-beta primer mix. MiXCR, run by TCRdb on the 5' RACE reads, gives a single entry per CDR3 protein. The sample has about 1.4 million distinct CDR3 sequences, almost 60% seen once. Sequencing was done on a sample of blood. Receptors were obtained from a man between 18 and 29 years old in good health.

This clonotype has only a few counts. The chain carries TRBV11-2 and TRBJ1-1, with D uncertain. Germline loops: CDR1 SGHAT, CDR2 FQNNGV. V was cut by 5 bases and J by 1 base, with 23 bases left in between. CDR3 length: 18 amino acids. The CDR3 DNA sequence: TGTGCCAGCAGCCCCCAGACGGACGTTGGGCTCAGGAACACTGAAGCTTTCTTT. The encoded protein is CASSPQTDVGLRNTEAFF.

This chain joins TRBV25-1 and TRBJ2-5; D gene uncertain. This CDR3 contains 16 residues. CDR1 and CDR2 (germline): MGHDK, SYGVNS. Trimming cost V 2 bases and J 1 base, with 14 bases left between them. The CDR3 protein is CASSEGPHLGQETQYF. The DNA of the CDR3 is TGTGCCAGCAGTGAAGGGCCCCACCTGGGCCAAGAGACCCAGTACTTC.

This chain uses TRBV10-3 with TRBJ2-7; TRBD2 matches 7 bases. V lost 0 bases, J lost 6 bases, and 5 bases stayed unmatched. Looked up from germline, CDR1 is ENHRY and CDR2 is SYGVKD. This CDR3 comprises 14 residues. CDR3 amino acids: CAISESAGAGEQYF. The CDR3, as DNA: TGTGCCATCAGTGAGTCGGCGGGAGCTGGCGAGCAGTACTTC.

The chain has TRBV14 and TRBJ2-4, with D possibly matching TRBD2 (6 bases). From germline, CDR1 is SGHDN and CDR2 FVKESK. Trimming removed 2 bases from V and 7 bases from J, with 18 bases in between. The CDR3 extends over 16 amino acids. The CDR3 sequence is CASSQRREAWLNIQYF. CDR3 sequence (DNA): TGTGCCAGCAGCCAAAGAAGGGAGGCTTGGTTGAACATTCAGTACTTC.

This chain joins TRBV7-2 and TRBJ2-3; tentative D call: TRBD2 (5 bases). Germline lookup yields CDR1 SGHTA and CDR2 FQGNSA. Trimming stripped 8 bases from V and 4 bases from J, with 13 bases between. CDR3 length equals 13 residues. The CDR3 coding sequence is TGTGCCAGCTCCGAGGGTTTCGCAGATACGCAGTATTTT. It is translated as CASSEGFADTQYF. The entire variable domain, with the rest obtained from reference TRBV7-2 and TRBJ2-3, is as follows: GAGVSQSPSNKVTEKGKDVELRCDPISGHTALYWYRQSLGQGLEFLIYFQGNSAPDKSGLPSDRFSAERTGGSVSTLTIQRTQQEDSAVYLCASSEGFADTQYFGPGTRLTVL.

V usage is TRBV29-1 and J usage is TRBJ2-7; no reliable D call. From germline, CDR1 is SQVTM and CDR2 ANQGSEA. The CDR3 sequence is 12 residues long. With 5 bases removed from V and 3 bases from J, the gap between germline ends came to 11 bases. The CDR3 sequence: CSVSSGHYEQYF. DNA for the CDR3: TGCAGCGTTTCCTCCGGTCACTACGAGCAGTACTTC.

This clonotype has only a few counts. The CDR3 sequence is CASSQVRTRGIQYF. The CDR3 bases are TGCGCCAGCAGCCAAGTTCGCACAAGAGGCATTCAGTACTTC. The rearrangement joins TRBV4-3 to TRBJ2-4; D remains ambiguous. The V gene's germline CDR1 is LGHNA and CDR2 YSLEER. The CDR3 has 14 amino acids. V was trimmed by 1 base and J by 9 bases, leaving 13 bases between them.

The chain is built from TRBV6-5 and TRBJ2-5; D gene uncertain. The CDR3 covers 12 residues. Germline V gene lookup returns CDR1 MNHEY and CDR2 SVGAGI. The ends were cut back, 3 bases at V and 5 bases at J, with 7 bases in the middle. The CDR3 DNA reads TGTGCCAGCAGTTATAATGGGGAGACCCAGTACTTC. It is translated as CASSYNGETQYF.

The chain carries TRBV11-2 and TRBJ1-1; D may be TRBD1 (6 bases). The CDR3 runs to 15 residues. In germline, CDR1 is SGHAT, CDR2 FQNNGV. Trimming took off 5 bases at V and 5 bases at J, with 18 bases between the two ends. CDR3 DNA sequence: TGTGCCAGCAGCCTTCCGAACGCGAGGGGGACTGAAGCTTTCTTT. Encoded protein: CASSLPNARGTEAFF.

The rearrangement uses TRBV7-9 and TRBJ1-1; the D gene is possibly TRBD1 (6 bases). The CDR3 is 14 amino acids. Germline V gives CDR1 SEHNR, CDR2 FQNEAQ (reference sequence). V lost 7 bases, J lost 7 bases, and 19 bases lay in between. This CDR3 reads CASNITQGSGEAFF. The CDR3 DNA sequence: TGTGCCAGCAACATCACGCAGGGGTCGGGTGAAGCTTTCTTT.

The chain couples TRBV6-4 to TRBJ2-1; 11 nucleotides match TRBD2. Germline lookup yields CDR1 MRHNA and CDR2 SNTAGT. V gave up 5 bases and J gave up 12 bases; unmatched junction bases: 12. The length of the CDR3 is 15 residues. CDR3 protein: CASSPTSGAYNRQFF. The DNA of the CDR3 is TGTGCCAGCAGTCCGACTAGCGGGGCGTACAATAGGCAGTTCTTC.

The rearrangement links TRBV20-1 to TRBJ2-5; 7 positions match TRBD2. V was pared by 3 bases and J by 6 bases, with 10 bases of the junction left unmatched. CDR3 length equals 14 residues. Germline CDR1 is DFQATT and CDR2 is SNEGSKA (reference sequence). The CDR3 is CSARSETSQQTQYF. CDR3 in DNA: TGCAGTGCTAGGAGCGAGACTAGCCAGCAGACCCAGTACTTC.

This clonotype was observed a handful of times. V and J are TRBV27 and TRBJ1-2, with unresolved D. Trimming left V 0 bases short and J 7 bases short, with 6 bases between. Germline V gene lookup returns CDR1 MNHEY and CDR2 SMNVEV (reference sequence). The CDR3 consists of 12 residues. This CDR3 reads CASSLSGAGYTF. For the CDR3, the DNA is TGTGCCAGCAGTTTATCGGGCGCTGGCTACACCTTC.

This clonotype turned up a few times. The chain joins TRBV4-2 to TRBJ2-3; TRBD2 agrees at 15 bases. Trimming at V came to 0 bases and at J to 7 bases, leaving 2 bases not matched to a gene. The germline CDR1 and CDR2 sequences are LGHNA and YNFKEQ. The CDR3 covers 16 residues. The CDR3 protein is CASSQEGTSGRYTQYF. DNA of the CDR3: TGTGCCAGCAGCCAAGAGGGGACTAGCGGGAGGTATACGCAGTATTTT.

This rearrangement joins TRBV29-1 to TRBJ2-7, with TRBD2 identical over 8 bases. Germline V gives CDR1 SQVTM, CDR2 ANQGSEA. V was clipped by 7 bases and J by 0 bases; unmatched bases: 8. CDR3 length: 14 amino acids. CDR3 coding DNA: TGCAGCGCGGGGGGCGGGGGGCCCTCCTACGAGCAGTACTTC. This encodes CSAGGGGPSYEQYF.

V and J are TRBV28 and TRBJ2-3; D possibly uses TRBD1 or TRBD2 (7 bases each). The length of the CDR3 is 13 residues. Germline V gene data show CDR1 as MDHEN and CDR2 as SYDVKM. Trimming took off 6 bases at V and 8 bases at J, with 15 bases between the two ends. CDR3: CASRRQGGVTQYF. The CDR3 nucleotides read TGTGCCAGCAGGAGACAGGGAGGGGTTACGCAGTATTTT.